The T cell receptor beta chain under discussion was sequenced for a study of cytomegalovirus exposure and HLA in healthy donors. The wider study: T cells numbering 150 million to 200 million yielded some 100 million unique TCR beta sequences in an earlier analysis.

Both 60 Vbeta primers and 13 Jbeta primers went into the PCR. Profiled with immunoSEQ multiplex PCR; TCRdb holds only in-frame clones, not every one. This repertoire comprises more than 40,000 clones; its ten largest clones make up about a sixth. The CDR3 has 12 amino acids. Per germline, CDR1 LGHNA and CDR2 YNFKEQ. The ends were cut back, 0 bases at V and 8 bases at J, with 5 bases in the middle. The sequenced sample was PBMCs. The TCR was taken from a male donor in good health and CMV-seronegative. V is TRBV4-2 and J is TRBJ1-5; D gene unclear. The CDR3 spells CASSQDLEPQHF. The DNA of the CDR3 is TGTGCCAGCAGCCAAGATCTTGAGCCCCAGCATTTT.